The present T cell receptor (beta chain) was sequenced within a study of shared clonotypes between healthy human individuals. Notes on this clone: Within the sample, other DNA sequences also encode this same CDR3.

Trimming removed 0 bases from V and 5 bases from J, with 4 bases in between. Germline-derived CDR1 and CDR2 are GTSNPN and SVGIG (reference sequence). The CDR3 has 11 amino acids. Using immunoSEQ multiplex PCR, the repertoire was profiled, and TCRdb retains in-frame clones only, with some absent. This table has about 1 million clones, 65% to 75% appearing once. This receptor was obtained from a man between 18 and 35 years old in good health. The chain employs TRBV30 and TRBJ1-1; D unresolved. The sample taken for sequencing was memory CD4+ T cells sorted from blood. Subset described: CD45RA-negative fraction. The CDR3 is CAWSVGTEAFF. CDR3 sequence (DNA): TGTGCCTGGAGTGTAGGAACTGAAGCTTTCTTT.